This entry concerns a single TCR beta chain. Using immunoSEQ multiplex PCR, the repertoire was profiled, and TCRdb retains in-frame clones only, with some absent. The sample shows approximately 140,000 clones, 90% to 95% of them seen only once. V was pared by 5 bases and J by 1 base, with 18 bases between. The CDR3 has 16 residues. Looked up from germline, CDR1 is SGHRS and CDR2 is YFSETQ. This entry is derived from a study of control samples from healthy donors and cancer patients. The sequencing input was blood. This receptor was obtained from a man aged 35 to 55 in good health. The J gene is TRBJ1-2, the V gene TRBV5-1; maybe TRBD1 (6 bases). The CDR3 loop is CASRVGSRGINYGYTF. In DNA form, the CDR3 reads TGCGCCAGCAGAGTGGGGAGCAGGGGTATTAACTATGGCTACACCTTC.